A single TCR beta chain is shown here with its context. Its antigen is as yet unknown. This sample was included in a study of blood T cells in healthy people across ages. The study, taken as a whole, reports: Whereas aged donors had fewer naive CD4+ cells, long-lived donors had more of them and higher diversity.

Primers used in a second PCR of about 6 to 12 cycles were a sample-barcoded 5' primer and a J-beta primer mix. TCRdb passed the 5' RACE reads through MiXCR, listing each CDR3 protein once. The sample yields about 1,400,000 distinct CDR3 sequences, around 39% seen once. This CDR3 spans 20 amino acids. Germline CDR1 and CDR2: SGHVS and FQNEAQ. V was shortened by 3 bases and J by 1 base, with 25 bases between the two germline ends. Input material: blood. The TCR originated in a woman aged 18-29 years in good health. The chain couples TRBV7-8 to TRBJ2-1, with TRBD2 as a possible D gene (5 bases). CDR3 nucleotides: TGTGCCAGCAGCTTCCGCCGGTCCAACGAGGCTAGCCAATCCTACAATGAGCAGTTCTTC. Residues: CASSFRRSNEASQSYNEQFF. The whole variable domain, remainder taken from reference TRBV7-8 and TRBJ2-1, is GAGVSQSPRYKVAKRGQDVALRCDPISGHVSLFWYQQALGQGPEFLTYFQNEAQLDKSGLPSDRFFAERPEGSVSTLKIQRTQQEDSAVYLCASSFRRSNEASQSYNEQFFGPGTRLTVL.